These 32 T cell receptor beta chains originate from one sample sequenced in a study of CD8 T cells in ankylosing spondylitis. Overall study findings and caveats: Ankylosing spondylitis blood appeared to carry a characteristic TCR beta motif of several highly homologous variants.

The antigens for these receptors are not known. In TCRdb, the 5' RACE reads were re-called with MiXCR into one record per CDR3 protein. The sample lists almost 400,000 distinct CDR3 sequences, approximately 20% seen once, with around 17% in the top ten. Material: blood, either unsorted or a sorted T cell fraction (not recorded which). All receptors come from a male donor with ankylosing spondylitis.

This clonotype has ten or more counts. This sequence joins TRBV5-1 and TRBJ2-2; TRBD2 aligns across 9 bases. Germline V gives CDR1 SGHRS, CDR2 YFSETQ. Unmatched junction bases numbered 8, after V lost 1 base and J lost 10 bases. This CDR3 is 15 amino acids long. CDR3: CASSLTSGRHEELFF. In DNA, the CDR3 is TGCGCCAGCAGCTTGACTAGCGGGCGTCACGAGGAGCTGTTTTTT. The variable domain in full, completed from reference TRBV5-1 and TRBJ2-2, reads KAGVTQTPRYLIKTRGQQVTLSCSPISGHRSVSWYQQTPGQGLQFLFEYFSETQRNKGNFPGRFSGRQFSNSRSEMNVSTLELGDSALYLCASSLTSGRHEELFFGEGSRLTVL.

The rearrangement joins TRBV5-1 to TRBJ2-2, with 7 bases lining up with TRBD1. The CDR3 is made up of 17 amino acids. Germline CDR1 and CDR2: SGHRS and YFSETQ. The J segment lost 3 bases and the V segment lost 4 bases, leaving 12 bases of the junction unmatched. The CDR3 nucleotides are TGCGCCAGCAGCCCGAGACAGGGATCAATGGACACCGGGGAGCTGTTTTTT. Residues: CASSPRQGSMDTGELFF.

The chain joins TRBV7-9 to TRBJ1-1; D is perhaps TRBD1 (6 bases). The CDR3 has 12 residues. Deletions cut 5 bases from V and 8 bases from J, with 12 bases between. The germline V gene encodes CDR1 SEHNR and CDR2 FQNEAQ (reference sequence). DNA of the CDR3: TGTGCCAGCAGCGAAGGACAGAAAGAAGCTTTCTTT. It encodes CASSEGQKEAFF. Using reference TRBV7-9 and TRBJ1-1 for the parts outside the CDR3, the full variable domain is DTGVSQNPRHKITKRGQNVTFRCDPISEHNRLYWYRQTLGQGPEFLTYFQNEAQLEKSRLLSDRFSAERPKGSFSTLEIQRTEQGDSAMYLCASSEGQKEAFFGQGTRLTVV.

V usage is TRBV7-9 and J usage is TRBJ2-2, with TRBD1 as a possible D gene (5 bases). The CDR3 loop spans 14 amino acids. Per the germline V gene, CDR1 is SEHNR and CDR2 is FQNEAQ (reference sequence). V lost 3 bases to trimming and J lost 7 bases, with 12 bases between them. CDR3 protein: CASSFRQGYGELFF. The CDR3 DNA sequence: TGTGCCAGCAGCTTCAGGCAGGGCTACGGGGAGCTGTTTTTT.

V usage is TRBV10-3 and J usage is TRBJ2-7; D possibly corresponds to TRBD1 (6 bases). The germline V and J ends were trimmed by 4 bases and 6 bases, with 22 bases remaining between them. The CDR3 runs 16 residues. From germline, CDR1 is ENHRY and CDR2 SYGVKD. The CDR3 region has the DNA TGTGCCATCAGTGTAAGGCTGCTCGGACAGACCGGCGAGCAGTACTTC. It specifies CAISVRLLGQTGEQYF.

This clonotype was counted a few times. The rearrangement joins TRBV15 to TRBJ1-2; weak D call: TRBD1 (5 bases). Trimming left V 9 bases short and J 2 bases short, with 7 bases between. The CDR3 extends over 11 amino acids. Germline values: CDR1 LNHNV, CDR2 YYDKDF (reference sequence). CDR3: CATQGNYGYTF. The CDR3 DNA is TGTGCCACTCAGGGAAACTATGGCTACACCTTC.

The sample holds a few counts of this clonotype. Sequence at one end of the junction differs from germline and may be a read error. The J gene is TRBJ2-1, the V gene TRBV3-1; 13 bases agree with TRBD2. There are 15 residues in the CDR3. Germline V lookup: CDR1 LGHDT, CDR2 YNNKEL (reference sequence). The DNA of the CDR3 is TGTGCCAGCAGGCAAGGACTAGCGGGAGTCAATGAGCAGTTCTTC. Translating it yields CASRQGLAGVNEQFF.

A few counts support this clonotype. The chain employs TRBV10-3 and TRBJ2-7; 9 positions agree with TRBD2. There are 14 residues in the CDR3. V shed 3 bases, J shed 3 bases, and the junction held 3 bases outside the gene matches. The V gene's germline CDR1 is ENHRY and CDR2 SYGVKD. Written as DNA, the CDR3 is TGTGCCATCAGTGATATAGCGGGAGTCTACGAGCAGTACTTC. This translates into CAISDIAGVYEQYF.

The genes are TRBV2 and TRBJ2-7; 7 bases are a match to TRBD1. J lost 3 bases, V lost 5 bases, and 13 bases had no gene match. Germline CDR1 SNHLY, CDR2 FYNNEI. This CDR3 comprises 16 residues. The CDR3 sequence: CASSIRTGRLRYEQYF. CDR3 DNA sequence: TGTGCCAGCAGTATACGGACAGGACGTTTACGCTACGAGCAGTACTTC.

The gene calls are TRBV20-1 and TRBJ2-1, with D uncertain. The V gene lost 3 bases and the J gene lost 5 bases, with 5 bases spanning the gap. CDR1 and CDR2 (germline): DFQATT, SNEGSKA (reference sequence). CDR3 length: 11 amino acids. CDR3 nucleotide sequence: TGCAGTGCTAGTTCCCACAATGAGCAGTTCTTC. Its translation is CSASSHNEQFF.

The V and J genes are TRBV5-1 and TRBJ1-4; D might be TRBD1 (6 bases). Between the trimmed V and J ends, which lost 1 base and 3 bases, there was a span of 13 bases. Germline CDR1 SGHRS, CDR2 YFSETQ. This CDR3 is 16 amino acids long. This CDR3 reads CASSLQTGAANEKLFF. The CDR3 bases are TGCGCCAGCAGCTTGCAGACGGGGGCGGCTAATGAAAAACTGTTTTTT. Full variable domain (outside the CDR3, taken from reference TRBV5-1 and TRBJ1-4): KAGVTQTPRYLIKTRGQQVTLSCSPISGHRSVSWYQQTPGQGLQFLFEYFSETQRNKGNFPGRFSGRQFSNSRSEMNVSTLELGDSALYLCASSLQTGAANEKLFFGSGTQLSVL.

This rearrangement joins TRBV7-3 to TRBJ2-2, with 9 bases matching TRBD1. Germline V CDR1 and CDR2: SGHTA, FQGTGA. V lost 5 bases and J lost 7; bases outside the gene matches: 5. The CDR3 covers 14 residues. The CDR3 DNA reads TGTGCCAGCAGCGTGACAGGGGGAGGCGGGGAGCTGTTTTTT. Translation: CASSVTGGGGELFF.

This chain uses TRBV18 with TRBJ2-1, with 8 positions matching TRBD2. Per the germline V gene, CDR1 is KGHSH and CDR2 is LQKENI. V dropped 2 bases and J dropped 5; count of bases not matched to a gene: 8. The CDR3 is made up of 16 amino acids. The CDR3 spells CASSPGPSGRNNEQFF. The CDR3 DNA follows: TGTGCCAGCTCACCAGGCCCTAGCGGGCGTAACAATGAGCAGTTCTTC.

The chain is built from TRBV6-1 and TRBJ2-7; maybe TRBD2 (6 bases). Per germline, CDR1 MNHNS and CDR2 SASEGT. The CDR3 covers 13 residues. Trimming took off 8 bases at V and 7 bases at J, with 18 bases between the two ends. In DNA, the CDR3 is TGTGCCAGCGGATCCGGGGGAACGGGGGAGCAGTACTTC. Translating gives CASGSGGTGEQYF.

This clonotype was detected ten times or more. This rearrangement joins TRBV4-3 to TRBJ2-1; 8 nucleotides line up with TRBD2. This CDR3 contains 14 residues. J was trimmed by 9 bases and V by 3 bases; bases with no gene match: 7. Germline V gives CDR1 LGHNA, CDR2 YSLEER. Here the CDR3 DNA reads TGCGCCAGCAGCCAGGAGCGGGAGCGGAGTGAGCAGTTCTTC. Translation gives CASSQERERSEQFF.

This clonotype was seen only a few times. V is TRBV7-9 and J is TRBJ2-2, with a tentative D call TRBD2 (6 bases). CDR3 size: 14 residues. Germline V CDR1 and CDR2: SEHNR, FQNEAQ (reference sequence). Trimming pared 4 bases from V and 6 bases from J, leaving 12 bases between. The CDR3 nucleotides are TGTGCCAGCAGCTGGTACCCGGGGGCCGGGGAGCTGTTTTTT. This gives the protein CASSWYPGAGELFF.

The chain employs TRBV20-1 and TRBJ1-5; a possible D gene is TRBD1 (5 bases). There are 12 residues in the CDR3. V was pared by 2 bases and J by 7 bases, with 9 bases between. Germline CDR1 and CDR2: DFQATT and SNEGSKA (reference sequence). CDR3: CSARNGGQPQHF. CDR3 bases: TGCAGTGCTAGAAACGGGGGACAGCCCCAGCATTTT.

The table lists this clonotype with a few counts. The gene calls are TRBV29-1 and TRBJ1-1, with D unclear. Germline V gene data show CDR1 as SQVTM and CDR2 as ANQGSEA. Trimming shortened V by 6 bases and J by 3 bases, and 14 bases separated the two germline ends. The CDR3 loop spans 13 amino acids. The DNA for the CDR3 is TGCAGCGTCGCGGGAGCTGCCGACACTGAAGCTTTCTTT. Residues: CSVAGAADTEAFF.

This clonotype was counted between two and nine times. The chain carries TRBV29-1 and TRBJ2-2; D remains unclear. Trimming stripped 4 bases from V and 3 bases from J, with 18 bases between. CDR3 length: 16 amino acids. The germline V gene has CDR1 SQVTM and CDR2 ANQGSEA. The CDR3 nucleotides read TGCAGCGTTGGGTCTAGGTGGCCCCTAGACACCGGGGAGCTGTTTTTT. Residues: CSVGSRWPLDTGELFF.

This clonotype was found a few times. The chain uses TRBV28 and TRBJ2-5; possibly TRBD1 for D (5 bases). The V and J ends lost 5 bases and 4 bases respectively, with 11 bases between them. The CDR3 is 13 residues long. Germline CDR1 and CDR2: MDHEN and SYDVKM. The CDR3 DNA reads TGTGCCAGCAGTCATGCAGGGATAGAGACCCAGTACTTC. Its protein product is CASSHAGIETQYF.

The chain recombines TRBV5-1 with TRBJ2-1; 9 nucleotides agree with TRBD2. The CDR3 contains 13 residues. The V gene's germline CDR1 is SGHRS and CDR2 YFSETQ. J was trimmed by 13 bases and V by 2 bases; bases with no gene match: 7. This CDR3 reads CASSFGTSLDQFF. Written as DNA, the CDR3 is TGCGCCAGCAGCTTCGGGACTAGCCTAGATCAGTTCTTC.

This chain connects TRBV27 to TRBJ1-2; possibly TRBD1 for D (5 bases). Trimming removed 5 bases from V and 8 bases from J, with 18 bases in between. Germline loops: CDR1 MNHEY, CDR2 SMNVEV (reference sequence). The CDR3 is made up of 14 amino acids. The CDR3 DNA is TGTGCCAGCAGTAGTAGAGGTTTCAGACAGGGCTACACCTTC. Translation gives CASSSRGFRQGYTF.

The V call is TRBV20-1, the J call TRBJ1-4, with D unresolved. The V end lost 4 bases, the J end lost 5 bases, and 11 bases lay between the germline ends. There are 13 residues in the CDR3. Germline V gene lookup returns CDR1 DFQATT and CDR2 SNEGSKA (reference sequence). Here the CDR3 DNA reads TGCAGTGCTATAACGGGCCCAAATGAAAAACTGTTTTTT. It translates to CSAITGPNEKLFF.

A few counts support this clonotype. The chain couples TRBV11-3 to TRBJ2-1; 8 positions agree with TRBD2. The CDR3 sequence is 15 residues long. Trimming cost V 1 base and J 5 bases; bases outside gene matches: 4. In germline, CDR1 is SGHNT, CDR2 YENEEA. The CDR3, as DNA: TGTGCCAGCAGCTTAGGAGGTAGCGGGAACAATGAGCAGTTCTTC. It encodes CASSLGGSGNNEQFF.

This clonotype was counted between two and nine times. The genes are TRBV15 and TRBJ2-7, with 9 bases identical to TRBD2. CDR1 is LNHNV and CDR2 is YYDKDF in the germline V gene (reference sequence). This CDR3 has 18 residues. The J segment lost 3 bases and the V segment lost 1 base, leaving 13 bases of the junction unmatched. The CDR3 bases are TGTGCCACCAGCAGAGGTATTGGGTCTAGCGGGACGAGCTACGAGCAGTACTTC. Translating gives CATSRGIGSSGTSYEQYF. Complete variable domain (other parts from reference TRBV15 and TRBJ2-7): DAMVIQNPRYQVTQFGKPVTLSCSQTLNHNVMYWYQQKSSQAPKLLFHYYDKDFNNEADTPDNFQSRRPNTSFCFLDIRSPGLGDTAMYLCATSRGIGSSGTSYEQYFGPGTRLTVT.

This clonotype was recorded a few times. The gene calls are TRBV6-1 and TRBJ2-5, with D perhaps TRBD2 (5 bases). Germline values: CDR1 MNHNS, CDR2 SASEGT. Trimming left V 6 bases short and J 5 bases short, with 19 bases between. This CDR3 region has 15 residues. The CDR3 sequence is CASRPQLGPSETQYF. In DNA form, the CDR3 reads TGTGCCAGCAGACCGCAACTAGGCCCGAGTGAGACCCAGTACTTC.

The rearrangement links TRBV11-1 to TRBJ2-1, with 9 bases matching TRBD1. CDR1 is SGHAT and CDR2 is FQDESV in the germline V gene (reference sequence). The CDR3 has 16 amino acids. Unmatched junction bases numbered 9, after V lost 5 bases and J lost 4 bases. The CDR3 nucleotides read TGTGCCAGCAGCATCTACAGGGGGCTATATTACAATGAGCAGTTCTTC. Protein product: CASSIYRGLYYNEQFF.

This sequence joins TRBV5-1 and TRBJ2-7; D may match TRBD1 or TRBD2 (5 bases each). V shed 2 bases and J shed 0 bases, with 9 bases lying between them. CDR3 length: 14 residues. Germline CDR1 SGHRS, CDR2 YFSETQ. The CDR3 sequence: CASSLRDHSYEQYF. The CDR3 DNA is TGCGCCAGCAGCTTACGGGACCACTCCTACGAGCAGTACTTC.

This clonotype turned up a few times. V gene TRBV7-8 combines with J gene TRBJ1-5, with 7 bases aligning to TRBD1. This CDR3 has 14 amino acids. The junction had 5 bases not matched to a gene; V was cut back by 5 bases and J by 4 bases. In germline, CDR1 is SGHVS, CDR2 FQNEAQ. CDR3 sequence reads: CASSQGGRNQPQHF. Written as DNA, the CDR3 is TGTGCCAGCAGCCAGGGGGGCCGAAATCAGCCCCAGCATTTT.

This rearrangement joins TRBV19 to TRBJ2-1; TRBD2 agrees at 8 bases. CDR1 is LNHDA, CDR2 SQIVND, per germline (reference sequence). The CDR3 is 16 amino acids. Trimming took 5 bases from V and 0 from J; bases not matched to a gene: 6. The CDR3 nucleotides read TGTGCCAGTAGTTTTTTAGCGGGACCCTCCTACAATGAGCAGTTCTTC. Encoded protein: CASSFLAGPSYNEQFF. The whole variable domain, remainder taken from reference TRBV19 and TRBJ2-1, is DGGITQSPKYLFRKEGQNVTLSCEQNLNHDAMYWYRQDPGQGLRLIYYSQIVNDFQKGDIAEGYSVSREKKESFPLTVTSAQKNPTAFYLCASSFLAGPSYNEQFFGPGTRLTVL.

This clonotype turned up a few times. The chain couples TRBV5-1 to TRBJ1-6, with D possibly matching TRBD1 (6 bases). The germline V gene has CDR1 SGHRS and CDR2 YFSETQ. This CDR3 comprises 13 residues. The V end lost 5 bases, the J end lost 11 bases, and 14 bases lay between the germline ends. The CDR3: CASSWDTNTPLHF. The CDR3 DNA reads as TGCGCCAGCAGTTGGGACACAAATACACCCCTCCACTTT. Full variable domain (rest looked up from reference TRBV5-1 and TRBJ1-6): KAGVTQTPRYLIKTRGQQVTLSCSPISGHRSVSWYQQTPGQGLQFLFEYFSETQRNKGNFPGRFSGRQFSNSRSEMNVSTLELGDSALYLCASSWDTNTPLHFGNGTRLTVT.

This clonotype appeared a few times. This chain joins TRBV6-5 and TRBJ1-6, with D possibly being TRBD1 (5 bases). Trimming shortened V by 4 bases and J by 8 bases, and 15 bases separated the two germline ends. The germline V gene encodes CDR1 MNHEY and CDR2 SVGAGI. This CDR3 contains 15 residues. As DNA, the CDR3 is TGTGCCAGCAGTTTCGCGACAGTAGCACATTCACCCCTCCACTTT. This gives the protein CASSFATVAHSPLHF.